These 15 T cell receptor beta chains came from one sample sequenced in a study of radiotherapy plus CTLA-4 blockade in lung cancer. Generated by immunoSEQ multiplex PCR, the TCRdb table keeps only in-frame clones and is missing some. The table lists approximately 73,000 clones, around 87% of them singletons, with 40% in the top ten. The starting material was peripheral blood, obtained from a patient treated with radiotherapy plus ipilimumab. These receptors were taken from a human donor with non-small cell lung cancer that progressed on radiotherapy plus ipilimumab.

The J gene is TRBJ1-1, the V gene TRBV18, with 7 bases matching TRBD1. The CDR3 totals 14 residues. The germline V gene encodes CDR1 KGHSH and CDR2 LQKENI. The ends lost 4 bases at V and 0 bases at J; junction bases unmatched: 2. The CDR3 coding sequence is TGTGCCAGCTCACACGGGACAGTGAACACTGAAGCTTTCTTT. It codes for CASSHGTVNTEAFF.

CDR3 sequence reads: CSVGPRLETQYF. CDR3 nucleotide sequence: TGCAGCGTTGGACCCCGTTTGGAGACCCAGTACTTC. The rearrangement uses TRBV29-1 and TRBJ2-5; D is unclear. Per germline, CDR1 SQVTM and CDR2 ANQGSEA. The CDR3 loop spans 12 amino acids. V was trimmed by 4 bases and J by 5 bases, leaving 11 bases between them.

The chain recombines TRBV2 with TRBJ2-1, with 8 bases identical to TRBD1. The CDR3 is 18 amino acids. J gave up 3 bases and V 8 bases, and 18 bases lay outside the gene matches. CDR1 SNHLY and CDR2 FYNNEI come from the germline V gene. For the CDR3, the DNA is TGTGCCAGCCTGGAGACAGGGGCTTTGGCGGGAAACTACAATGAGCAGTTCTTC. It codes for CASLETGALAGNYNEQFF.

The J gene is TRBJ1-1, the V gene TRBV25-1; 10 bases are shared with TRBD1. CDR1 MGHDK and CDR2 SYGVNS come from the germline V gene. The CDR3 length is 14 residues. The V gene end was trimmed by 6 bases and the J gene end by 6 bases; junction bases not matched to a gene: 7. The CDR3 DNA sequence: TGTGCCAGCAGATTACCGGGACAGGGGTCTGAAGCTTTCTTT. Translating gives CASRLPGQGSEAFF.

The J gene is TRBJ1-2, the V gene TRBV28; the D is unclear. With 6 bases removed from V and 5 bases from J, the gap between germline ends came to 10 bases. The CDR3 contains 12 residues. From germline, CDR1 is MDHEN and CDR2 SYDVKM. The CDR3 spells CASSIRGYGYTF. The CDR3 DNA reads as TGTGCCAGCAGCATCAGAGGATATGGCTACACCTTC.

The chain is built from TRBV27 and TRBJ2-1, with 8 bases aligning to TRBD2. V dropped 6 bases and J dropped 7; count of bases not matched to a gene: 2. The length of the CDR3 is 12 residues. Germline CDR1 reads MNHEY; CDR2 reads SMNVEV (reference sequence). The CDR3 loop is CASRQRGNEQFF. DNA of the CDR3: TGTGCCAGCAGACAGCGGGGGAATGAGCAGTTCTTC.

The chain uses TRBV11-2 and TRBJ1-1; D remains ambiguous. The CDR3 totals 12 residues. Trimming pared 4 bases from V and 5 bases from J, leaving 8 bases between. Germline CDR1 is SGHAT and CDR2 is FQNNGV. In DNA form, the CDR3 reads TGTGCCAGCAGCTCCCGTGGGACTGAAGCTTTCTTT. It translates to CASSSRGTEAFF.

The chain couples TRBV27 to TRBJ2-7, with 8 nucleotides matching TRBD1. The length of the CDR3 is 15 residues. Germline V lookup: CDR1 MNHEY, CDR2 SMNVEV (reference sequence). The V segment lost 6 bases and the J segment 5 bases; nucleotides outside the gene matches: 12. The CDR3 coding sequence is TGTGCCAGCAGGCATGGACAGGGATCAAGAAACGAGCAGTACTTC. Translated, it gives CASRHGQGSRNEQYF.

The chain has TRBV4-1 and TRBJ1-5; D is unclear. V shed 0 bases and J shed 0 bases, with 6 bases lying between them. Germline CDR1 and CDR2: MGHRA and YSYEKL. The CDR3 contains 15 residues. The CDR3 protein is CASSQERYSNQPQHF. CDR3 DNA: TGCGCCAGCAGCCAAGAGCGTTATAGCAATCAGCCCCAGCATTTT.

V gene TRBV28 combines with J gene TRBJ1-2; 9 nucleotides match TRBD1. The CDR3 is made up of 16 amino acids. Germline values: CDR1 MDHEN, CDR2 SYDVKM. V lost 4 bases to trimming and J lost 4 bases; unmatched junction nucleotides: 10. This CDR3 is CASSSPGQGPSYGYTF. In nucleotides, the CDR3 is TGTGCCAGCAGTTCCCCCGGACAGGGGCCTAGCTATGGCTACACCTTC.

The chain uses TRBV10-1 and TRBJ2-3; D unclear. This CDR3 comprises 14 residues. From germline, CDR1 is WNHNN and CDR2 SYGVQD (reference sequence). Trimming left V 6 bases short and J 0 bases short, with 10 bases between. The CDR3 loop is CASSRDASTDTQYF. Written as DNA, the CDR3 is TGCGCCAGCAGCCGCGACGCTAGCACAGATACGCAGTATTTT.

The rearrangement links TRBV9 to TRBJ1-6; tentative D call: TRBD1 (6 bases). CDR3 length: 15 residues. The V and J ends lost 3 bases and 7 bases respectively, with 14 bases between them. Germline CDR1 SGDLS, CDR2 YYNGEE. The CDR3 loop reads CASSAAGRGNSPLHF. Here the CDR3 DNA reads TGTGCCAGCAGCGCTGCGGGGAGGGGGAATTCACCCCTCCACTTT.

The chain employs TRBV2 and TRBJ2-7; 11 bases align to TRBD2. With 6 bases clipped from V and 1 base from J, the junction kept 5 bases outside the gene matches. This CDR3 comprises 15 residues. CDR1 and CDR2 (germline): SNHLY, FYNNEI. As DNA, the CDR3 is TGTGCCAGCAGACCCGGGACTAGCGGTTCCTACGAGCAGTACTTC. Amino acids: CASRPGTSGSYEQYF.

The chain has TRBV6-1 and TRBJ1-2; the D is unclear. Germline V gene sequence: CDR1 MNHNS, CDR2 SASEGT. The CDR3 is 11 amino acids. V lost 1 base to trimming and J lost 10 bases, with 7 bases between them. The CDR3 DNA sequence: TGTGCCAGCAGTGAAGTCAGTGCCTACACCTTC. It encodes CASSEVSAYTF.

This chain uses TRBV2 with TRBJ2-5; D ambiguous. V was pared by 6 bases and J by 4 bases, with 6 bases between. This CDR3 has 11 amino acids. Per germline, CDR1 SNHLY and CDR2 FYNNEI. The CDR3 loop reads CASRVGETQYF. The CDR3 DNA follows: TGTGCCAGCAGGGTGGGAGAGACCCAGTACTTC.